This T cell receptor beta chain stems from a study of beta chain features in type 1 diabetes. Study-wide background: The samples had around 98 million sorted cells examined in all.

Study results and caveats: Naive, central memory and Treg TCRB repertoires appeared more alike in patients than in healthy donors. There were fewer insertions and more deletions at the VDJ junctions of type 1 diabetes patients. The study found moderately but significantly shorter TCRB CDR3s in all four CD4+ subsets of Type 1 diabetes patients.

As every portion of the isolated RNA was reverse transcribed, the sequencing read expressed TCRB transcripts. TCRdb's copy holds only in-frame clones and misses some; the assay was immunoSEQ multiplex PCR. The table lists about 280,000 clones, 15% of them singletons. The CDR3 has 12 amino acids. Looked up from germline, CDR1 is MDHEN and CDR2 is SYDVKM. V was pared by 2 bases and J by 9 bases, with 4 bases of the junction left unmatched. Via the markers CD45RO/CCR7/CD25/CD127/CD95/CD27, stem cell-like memory, regulatory, central memory and naive CD4+ cells were sorted. This clone occurred a few times. Its antigen remains unidentified.

The sample taken for sequencing was naive CD4+ T cells from blood. The origin of this receptor is a man aged 18 to 30 with type 1 diabetes. The chain recombines TRBV28 with TRBJ2-7, with 7 bases fitting TRBD2. The CDR3 reads CASSLRGEGQYF. The DNA of the CDR3 is TGTGCCAGCAGTTTACGGGGGGAGGGGCAGTACTTC.